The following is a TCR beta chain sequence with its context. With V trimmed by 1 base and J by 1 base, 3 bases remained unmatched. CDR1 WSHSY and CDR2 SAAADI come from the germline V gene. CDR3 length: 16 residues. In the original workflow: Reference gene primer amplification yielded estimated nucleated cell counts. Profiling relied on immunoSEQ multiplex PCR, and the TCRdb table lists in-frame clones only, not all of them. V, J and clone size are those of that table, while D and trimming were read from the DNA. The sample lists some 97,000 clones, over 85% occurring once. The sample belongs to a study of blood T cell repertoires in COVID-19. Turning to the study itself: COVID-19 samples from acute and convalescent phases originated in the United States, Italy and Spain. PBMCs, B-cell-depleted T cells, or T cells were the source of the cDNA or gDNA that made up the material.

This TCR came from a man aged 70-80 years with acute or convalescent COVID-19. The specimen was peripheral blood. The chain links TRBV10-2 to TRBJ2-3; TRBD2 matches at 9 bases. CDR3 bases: TGCGCCAGCAGTGAGTTGACTAGCGGAGGCACAGATACGCAGTATTTT. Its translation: CASSELTSGGTDTQYF.